This TCR beta chain came from a study of control samples from healthy donors and cancer patients. The CDR3 contains 13 residues. Germline lookup yields CDR1 LNHDA and CDR2 SQIVND (reference sequence). The V segment lost 9 bases and the J segment 0 bases; nucleotides outside the gene matches: 3. Clones were read by immunoSEQ multiplex PCR, and TCRdb kept only the in-frame ones, dropping some. The table has fewer than 200,000 clones, 85% to 90% seen once. The receptor comes from a woman younger than 45 in good health. This chain links TRBV19 with TRBJ2-7; 9 nucleotides align to TRBD1. Source material: blood. The DNA for the CDR3 is TGTGCCAGCGGGACAGGGCTCTCCTACGAGCAGTACTTC. This translates into CASGTGLSYEQYF.